This TCR beta chain was profiled in a study of cytotoxic CD8 clonotypes in ibrutinib-treated CLL. Profiling relied on immunoSEQ multiplex PCR, and the TCRdb table lists in-frame clones only, not all of them. The profile shows roughly 180,000 clones, 84% of them singletons. This TCR was sampled from a human donor with chronic lymphocytic leukemia. The sample in question was PBMCs, obtained after 24 months of ibrutinib treatment.

CDR3: CASSSGVEGNTIYF. CDR3 nucleotides: TGTGCCAGCAGTTCCGGTGTAGAAGGAAACACCATATATTTT. The rearrangement joins TRBV6-5 to TRBJ1-3; no reliable D call. This CDR3 is built from 14 residues. V was clipped by 4 bases and J by 4 bases, with 11 bases between them. Germline V lookup: CDR1 MNHEY, CDR2 SVGAGI.